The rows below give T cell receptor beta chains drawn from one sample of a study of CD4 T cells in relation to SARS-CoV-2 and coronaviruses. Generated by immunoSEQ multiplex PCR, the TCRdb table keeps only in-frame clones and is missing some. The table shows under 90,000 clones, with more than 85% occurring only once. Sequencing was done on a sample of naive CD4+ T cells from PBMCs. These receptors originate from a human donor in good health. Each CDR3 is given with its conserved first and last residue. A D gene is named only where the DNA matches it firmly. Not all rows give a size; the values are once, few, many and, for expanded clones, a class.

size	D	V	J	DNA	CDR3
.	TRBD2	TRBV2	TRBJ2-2	TGTGCCAGCAGGGGATTGGGACTAGCGGGGGGCACCGGGGAGCTGTTTTTT	CASRGLGLAGGTGELFF
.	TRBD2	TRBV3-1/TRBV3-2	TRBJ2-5	TGTGCCAGCAGCCAGCTGACTAGCGGGAGGGCACAAGAGACGACCCAGTACTTC	CASSQLTSGRAQETTQYF
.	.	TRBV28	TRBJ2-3	TGTGCCAGCAGTGGGCCCGGAACTCGCACAGATACGCAGTATTTT	CASSGPGTRTDTQYF
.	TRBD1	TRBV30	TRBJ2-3	TGTGCCTGGAGACGCTGGACAGGGGGACTAGATACGCAGTATTTT	CAWRRWTGGLDTQYF
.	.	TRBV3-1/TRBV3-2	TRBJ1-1	TGTGCCAGCAGCCGGACTTCGGGGGGGGTGAACACTGAAGCTTTCTTT	CASSRTSGGVNTEAFF
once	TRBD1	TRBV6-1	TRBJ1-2	TGTGCCAGCAGTGACGGACAGGGGAGTAACTATGGCTACACCTTC	CASSDGQGSNYGYTF
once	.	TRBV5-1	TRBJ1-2	TGCGCCAGCAGCTTTGACGTGGGAACTAACTATGGCTACACCTTC	CASSFDVGTNYGYTF
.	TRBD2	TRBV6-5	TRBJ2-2	TGTGCCACTTCGCGTACAACTAGCGGGCACGGGGAGCTGTTTTTT	CATSRTTSGHGELFF
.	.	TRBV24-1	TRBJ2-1	TGTGCCACCAGTGACCCCATTAGGAGCGGAGAGCAGTTCTTC	CATSDPIRSGEQFF
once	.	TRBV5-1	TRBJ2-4	TGCGCCAGCAGCTTTGACAGTACAAACATTCAGTACTTC	CASSFDSTNIQYF
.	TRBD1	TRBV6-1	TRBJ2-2	TGTGCCAGCAGTGATAGACAGGGATCCGGGGAGCTGTTTTTT	CASSDRQGSGELFF
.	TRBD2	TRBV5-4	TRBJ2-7	TGTGCCAGCAGCTCAGGGACTAGCGGGAGGTACGAGCAGTACTTC	CASSSGTSGRYEQYF
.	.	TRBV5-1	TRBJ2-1	TGCGCCAGCAGTTCCCAGGCTAGCGCCACCTACAATGAGCAGTTCTTC	CASSSQASATYNEQFF
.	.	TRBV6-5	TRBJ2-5	TGTGCCAGCAGTTACTCGACGGGGGAAGAGACCCAGTACTTC	CASSYSTGEETQYF
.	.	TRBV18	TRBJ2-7	TGTGCCAGCTCACCACCCGCAGGAAGCACCTACGAGCAGTACTTC	CASSPPAGSTYEQYF
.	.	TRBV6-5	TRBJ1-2	TGTGCCAGCAGTACCCGGGGCAGCCCCTTTTATGGCTACACCTTC	CASSTRGSPFYGYTF
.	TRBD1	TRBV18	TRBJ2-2	TGTGCCAGCTCACCACCGAACAGGGGTACCGGGGAGCTGTTTTTT	CASSPPNRGTGELFF
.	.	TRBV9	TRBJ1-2	TGTGCCAGCAGCGTAGGAGTTTTTGGCTACACCTTC	CASSVGVFGYTF
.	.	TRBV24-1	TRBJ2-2	TGTGCCACCGGGCGGAGGACAGCCTCGAACACCGGGGAGCTGTTTTTT	CATGRRTASNTGELFF
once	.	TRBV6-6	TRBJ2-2	TGTGCCAGCAGTACCTCTTACCCGAACACCGGGGAGCTGTTTTTT	CASSTSYPNTGELFF
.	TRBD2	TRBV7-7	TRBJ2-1	TGTGCTAGCAGCTTGGGGGGGGTTGCCTACAATGAGCAGTTCTTC	CASSLGGVAYNEQFF
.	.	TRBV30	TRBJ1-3	TGTGCCTGGAGCCGGGACTCTGGAAACACCATATATTTT	CAWSRDSGNTIYF